Following are 7 T cell receptor beta chains from one sample sequenced in a study of blood T cells in healthy people across ages. It was with a sample-barcoded 5' primer and a J-beta primer mix that a second PCR of roughly 7 to 12 cycles was run. TCRdb reanalysed the 5' RACE reads using MiXCR and keeps one entry per CDR3 protein. The sample consists of approximately 600,000 distinct CDR3 sequences, 58% of them appearing once. Sequencing was done on a sample of blood. These receptors were obtained from a man aged 60 to 75 in good health.

The chain recombines TRBV29-1 with TRBJ1-2, with TRBD1 as a possible D gene (6 bases). Trimming took off 6 bases at V and 0 bases at J, with 11 bases between the two ends. CDR1 is SQVTM and CDR2 is ANQGSEA in the germline V gene. The CDR3 contains 13 residues. The CDR3 region is CSVVGQSNYGYTF. CDR3 DNA sequence: TGCAGCGTCGTTGGACAGTCTAACTATGGCTACACCTTC.

The V call is TRBV7-9, the J call TRBJ2-7; D uncertain. The V end lost 1 base, the J end lost 10 bases, and 11 bases lay between the germline ends. Germline V gene sequence: CDR1 SEHNR, CDR2 FQNEAQ (reference sequence). The CDR3 loop spans 12 amino acids. In nucleotides, the CDR3 is TGTGCCAGCAGCTTAGGTGCAGGATCTCAGTACTTC. It codes for CASSLGAGSQYF. The full variable domain, with the rest looked up from reference TRBV7-9 and TRBJ2-7, is DTGVSQNPRHKITKRGQNVTFRCDPISEHNRLYWYRQTLGQGPEFLTYFQNEAQLEKSRLLSDRFSAERPKGSFSTLEIQRTEQGDSAMYLCASSLGAGSQYFGPGTRLTVT.

Here the CDR3 DNA reads TGTGCCAGCAGCCTCCACGGTCGTGCGGGGGGAGCAGATACGCAGTATTTT. It codes for CASSLHGRAGGADTQYF. The V and J genes are TRBV3-1 and TRBJ2-3, with 8 bases lining up with TRBD2. The V gene's germline CDR1 is LGHDT and CDR2 YNNKEL (reference sequence). Trimming at V came to 4 bases and at J to 4 bases, leaving 13 bases not matched to a gene. The CDR3 totals 17 residues.

This clonotype was counted only a few times. The V and J genes are TRBV10-1 and TRBJ1-1; D might be TRBD1 (6 bases). The V gene lost 9 bases and the J gene lost 0 bases, with 11 bases spanning the gap. Germline CDR1 WNHNN, CDR2 SYGVQD (reference sequence). The CDR3 spans 13 residues. CDR3 region: CARPDSMNTEAFF. CDR3 DNA sequence: TGCGCCAGACCGGACAGCATGAACACTGAAGCTTTCTTT.

V and J are TRBV7-9 and TRBJ2-1; TRBD2 agrees at 8 bases. CDR1 is SEHNR and CDR2 is FQNEAQ in the germline V gene (reference sequence). CDR3 length: 14 residues. The V and J ends lost 5 bases and 8 bases, in that order; junction bases with no gene match: 8. CDR3 protein: CASSEPIAGHEQFF. The CDR3 nucleotides are TGTGCCAGCAGCGAACCCATAGCGGGGCATGAGCAGTTCTTC.

The gene calls are TRBV28 and TRBJ1-6, with D possibly matching TRBD1 (6 bases). V was pared by 10 bases and J by 1 base, with 17 bases between. This CDR3 contains 16 residues. Per the germline V gene, CDR1 is MDHEN and CDR2 is SYDVKM. The CDR3 is CATREGGASYNSPLHF. The CDR3 region has the DNA TGTGCCACACGGGAGGGGGGAGCGTCCTATAATTCACCCCTCCACTTT.

This clonotype was counted once. V is TRBV6-1 and J is TRBJ2-7; D may match TRBD1 or TRBD2 (5 bases each). Trimming removed 1 base from V and 3 bases from J, with 13 bases in between. Germline CDR1 MNHNS, CDR2 SASEGT. The CDR3 is made up of 15 amino acids. This CDR3 reads CASSEGAGRSYEQYF. DNA for the CDR3: TGTGCCAGCAGTGAAGGGGCAGGGAGAAGCTACGAGCAGTACTTC.